This T cell receptor beta chain comes out of a study of blood T cell repertoires in COVID-19. Overall study context: Material from acute and convalescent COVID-19 was sourced from the United States, Italy and Spain. From T cells, B-cell-depleted T cells, or PBMCs came the material, which was cDNA or gDNA.

Per the study methods: Estimation of nucleated cell counts relied on the amplification of reference gene primers. The data were produced by immunoSEQ multiplex PCR, yet TCRdb's version contains in-frame clones alone and is incomplete. Clone size and the V and J calls come from that table; the DNA yielded D and trimming. The table includes 35,000 to 45,000 clones, under 85% detected once. Trimming took 3 bases from V and 5 from J; bases not matched to a gene: 13. CDR3 length equals 17 residues. From germline, CDR1 is MNHEY and CDR2 SMNVEV (reference sequence). The V and J genes are TRBV27 and TRBJ2-5; 9 bases agree with TRBD2. Specimen: peripheral blood. This sequence was found in a woman older than 75 with acute or convalescent COVID-19. CDR3 loop: CASSLGTSWRAEETQYF. The CDR3 DNA reads as TGTGCCAGCAGTTTGGGGACTAGCTGGAGGGCCGAGGAGACCCAGTACTTC.